This is a list of T cell receptor beta chains from one sample in a study of radiotherapy plus CTLA-4 blockade in lung cancer. Generated by immunoSEQ multiplex PCR, the TCRdb table keeps only in-frame clones and is missing some. The sample has some 87,000 clones, about 80% seen once; the top ten hold approximately 14%. The input for sequencing was peripheral blood, taken from a patient treated with radiotherapy plus ipilimumab. The origin of the receptors is a human donor with non-small cell lung cancer that progressed on radiotherapy plus ipilimumab. Each CDR3 is given with its conserved first and last residue. D genes are given only for firm matches. Size is stated for part of the rows, as once, few or many counts, or as a class when the clone is expanded.

>TRBV9|few|.|TRBJ2-7
CASSPGRISYEQYF
TGTGCCAGCAGCCCGGGACGCATCTCCTACGAGCAGTACTTC
>TRBV9|.|.|TRBJ2-3
CASGLGAAGSTDTQYF
TGTGCCAGCGGCCTCGGGGCTGCGGGCAGCACAGATACGCAGTATTTT
>TRBV7-9|.|.|TRBJ2-7
CASSSGVYEQYF
TGTGCCAGCAGCTCAGGAGTCTACGAGCAGTACTTC
>TRBV4-1|.|TRBD2|TRBJ2-1
CASSRSGTSGDNEQFF
TGCGCCAGCAGCCGTTCCGGGACTAGCGGAGACAATGAGCAGTTCTTC
>TRBV27|.|.|TRBJ1-3
CASGFSGSGNTIYF
TGTGCCAGCGGTTTTTCAGGGTCTGGAAACACCATATATTTT
>TRBV6-5|once|.|TRBJ1-2
CASRPTRGANYGYTF
TGTGCCAGCAGACCCACCAGGGGAGCTAACTATGGCTACACCTTC
>TRBV29-1|.|.|TRBJ2-2
CSVRRPGANPTGELFF
TGCAGCGTCCGAAGGCCAGGGGCTAACCCCACCGGGGAGCTGTTTTTT
>TRBV10-2|.|TRBD2|TRBJ2-2
CASRRTSGNTPSNTGELFF
TGCGCCAGCCGCCGGACTAGCGGGAACACCCCATCGAACACCGGGGAGCTGTTTTTT
>TRBV2|.|.|TRBJ2-3
CASSEDGDTQYF
TGTGCCAGCAGTGAAGATGGAGATACGCAGTATTTT
>TRBV15|once|TRBD1|TRBJ2-1
CATSRGQGSGNEQFF
TGTGCCACCAGCAGGGGACAGGGATCGGGGAATGAGCAGTTCTTC
>TRBV6-1|.|TRBD2|TRBJ2-7
CASSDPPTGTSTYEQYF
TGTGCCAGCAGTGACCCTCCGACCGGGACTAGCACCTACGAGCAGTACTTC
>TRBV4-2|.|.|TRBJ1-1
CASSQEVRAEAFF
TGTGCCAGCAGCCAAGAGGTGAGGGCTGAAGCTTTCTTT
>TRBV7-3|.|.|TRBJ2-7
CASSFVSSYEQYF
TGTGCCAGCAGCTTCGTGAGCTCCTACGAGCAGTACTTC
>TRBV5-6|.|.|TRBJ1-1
CASSPFNGVDTEAFF
TGTGCCAGCAGCCCCTTCAACGGGGTAGACACTGAAGCTTTCTTT
>TRBV7-9|once|.|TRBJ1-6
CASRGDGALNSPLHF
TGTGCCAGCAGGGGAGACGGCGCTCTTAATTCACCCCTCCACTTT
>TRBV13|.|.|TRBJ2-7
CASSPLGPENGDYEQYF
TGTGCCAGCAGCCCCCTGGGACCCGAGAACGGTGACTACGAGCAGTACTTC
>TRBV5-1|.|TRBD1|TRBJ2-7
CASSSGTGLPYEQYF
TGCGCCAGCAGCTCCGGGACAGGGCTACCCTACGAGCAGTACTTC
>TRBV18|.|TRBD2|TRBJ2-1
CASSPPLAGAYNEQFF
TGTGCCAGCTCACCACCGCTAGCGGGGGCCTACAATGAGCAGTTCTTC
>TRBV11-1|.|.|TRBJ2-2
CASSSSWGYENTGELFF
TGTGCCAGCAGCTCGTCATGGGGGTATGAGAACACCGGGGAGCTGTTTTTT
>TRBV7-2|.|TRBD2|TRBJ2-5
CASSPRGTQETQYF
TGTGCCAGCAGCCCGCGGGGGACCCAAGAGACCCAGTACTTC
>TRBV11-2|.|.|TRBJ2-7
CASSLNSGGPPYEQYF
TGTGCCAGCAGCTTAAACTCTGGAGGCCCCCCCTACGAGCAGTACTTC
>TRBV6-1|.|.|TRBJ2-7
CASSEVNSPYEQYF
TGTGCCAGCAGTGAAGTGAACAGTCCCTACGAGCAGTACTTC
>TRBV11-3|.|TRBD2|TRBJ2-3
CASSRPGLTDTQYF
TGTGCCAGCAGCCGCCCGGGACTAACAGATACGCAGTATTTT
>TRBV19|.|.|TRBJ1-2
CASSISPDSNYGYTF
TGTGCCAGTAGTATCTCACCTGACTCTAACTATGGCTACACCTTC
>TRBV30|once|TRBD1|TRBJ2-3
CAWSGQGAGTDTQYF
TGTGCCTGGAGTGGGCAGGGGGCCGGTACAGATACGCAGTATTTT
>TRBV19|few|.|TRBJ2-7
CASSIWGRTHEQYF
TGTGCCAGTAGTATATGGGGCAGAACCCACGAGCAGTACTTC
>TRBV19|.|.|TRBJ2-1
CASTPPQGRSEQFF
TGTGCCAGTACCCCCCCACAGGGGAGGAGTGAGCAGTTCTTC
>TRBV2|.|TRBD1|TRBJ1-2
CASSHQYLASGGVPSGYTF
TGTGCCAGCAGTCATCAATACCTGGCATCAGGGGGCGTACCTAGCGGCTACACCTTC
>TRBV7-9|.|TRBD1|TRBJ2-3
CASSLGQGSDTQYF
TGTGCCAGCAGCTTGGGACAGGGGTCAGATACGCAGTATTTT
>TRBV5-1|.|TRBD2|TRBJ2-7
CASSWDPRTSGDSYEQYF
TGCGCCAGCAGCTGGGACCCCAGGACTAGCGGGGACTCCTACGAGCAGTACTTC
>TRBV7-9|.|TRBD1|TRBJ2-7
CASSFGTDYEQYF
TGTGCCAGCAGCTTCGGGACAGACTACGAGCAGTACTTC
>TRBV7-2|.|TRBD2|TRBJ2-3
CASSLASGSWDVRTDTQYF
TGTGCCAGCAGCTTAGCTAGCGGGAGTTGGGACGTGAGGACAGATACGCAGTATTTT
>TRBV27|once|.|TRBJ2-2
CASSLRGRNTGELFF
TGTGCCAGCAGTTTAAGGGGGAGAAACACCGGGGAGCTGTTTTTT
>TRBV7-2|.|.|TRBJ1-5
CASSRSPGQPQHF
TGTGCCAGCAGCCGAAGTCCGGGCCAGCCCCAGCATTTT
>TRBV6-6|.|.|TRBJ2-5
CASSYAGQTQETQYF
TGTGCCAGCAGTTACGCGGGACAGACCCAAGAGACCCAGTACTTC
>TRBV10-3|.|TRBD2|TRBJ2-1
CAISQGGTSIASEQFF
TGTGCCATCAGCCAGGGGGGGACTAGCATTGCCAGTGAGCAGTTCTTC
>TRBV7-9|.|.|TRBJ2-6
CASSLWATHRGANVLTF
TGTGCCAGCAGCTTATGGGCTACTCATCGTGGGGCCAACGTCCTGACTTTC
>TRBV5-1|.|.|TRBJ2-5
CASSFEGRAETQYF
TGCGCCAGCAGCTTTGAAGGCCGGGCGGAGACCCAGTACTTC
>TRBV19|.|TRBD1|TRBJ1-3
CASSPRDRSSGNTIYF
TGTGCCAGTAGTCCCCGGGACAGGAGCTCTGGAAACACCATATATTTT
>TRBV11-3|.|.|TRBJ2-7
CASSLALAYEQYF
TGTGCCAGCAGCTTAGCACTAGCCTACGAGCAGTACTTC
>TRBV11-2|.|TRBD1|TRBJ2-7
CASSLGTGNGEQYF
TGTGCCAGCAGCTTAGGGACAGGGAATGGCGAGCAGTACTTC
>TRBV7-2|once|TRBD1|TRBJ2-7
CASSLAGQNSEQYF
TGTGCCAGCAGCTTAGCGGGACAGAACTCCGAGCAGTACTTC
>TRBV4-1|once|.|TRBJ1-2
CASSPGASNYGYTF
TGCGCCAGCAGCCCGGGCGCGAGTAACTATGGCTACACCTTC
>TRBV28|.|.|TRBJ1-2
CASSFGGENYGYTF
TGTGCCAGCAGTTTCGGGGGGGAGAACTATGGCTACACCTTC
>TRBV29-1|.|TRBD2|TRBJ2-7
CSVRTSGGAGEQYF
TGCAGCGTTAGGACTAGCGGGGGGGCGGGGGAGCAGTACTTC
>TRBV13|.|.|TRBJ1-5
CASSSGLGNQPQHF
TGTGCCAGCAGCTCAGGGTTAGGCAATCAGCCCCAGCATTTT